The 17 T cell receptor beta chains below come from one sample, sequenced in a study of blood T cell repertoires in COVID-19. The protocol was immunoSEQ multiplex PCR, while the TCRdb copy is restricted to in-frame clones and leaves out a portion. The table includes roughly 80,000 clones, 76% detected once. Sequences were obtained from peripheral blood. The receptors stem from a man between 65 and 85 years old with active or convalescent COVID-19.

This clone was seen repeatedly, ten times or more. The chain uses TRBV28 and TRBJ2-2; D call uncertain. Germline V gives CDR1 MDHEN, CDR2 SYDVKM. V was shortened by 7 bases and J by 4 bases, with 13 bases between the two germline ends. The CDR3 sequence is 14 residues long. The CDR3 nucleotides read TGTGCCAGCACCCGGTTTAGGAGCACCGGGGAGCTGTTTTTT. Encoded protein: CASTRFRSTGELFF.

This chain links TRBV5-1 with TRBJ2-1; D gene unclear. Trimming took off 5 bases at V and 14 bases at J, with 14 bases between the two ends. Germline lookup yields CDR1 SGHRS and CDR2 YFSETQ. This CDR3 comprises 11 residues. CDR3 in DNA: TGCGCCAGCAGACCCACACCCGAGGAGTTCTTC. Residues: CASRPTPEEFF.

The chain joins TRBV5-4 to TRBJ2-3; tentatively, D is TRBD1 (5 bases). Germline V gene lookup returns CDR1 SGHNT and CDR2 YYREEE (reference sequence). The germline V and J ends were trimmed by 4 bases and 2 bases, with 14 bases remaining between them. CDR3 length: 15 residues. CDR3 DNA: TGTGCCAGCAGCCGCCCGACAGCATCCACAGATACGCAGTATTTT. Translating it yields CASSRPTASTDTQYF. Full variable domain (remainder filled in from reference TRBV5-4 and TRBJ2-3): ETGVTQSPTHLIKTRGQQVTLRCSSQSGHNTVSWYQQALGQGPQFIFQYYREEENGRGNFPPRFSGLQFPNYSSELNVNALELDDSALYLCASSRPTASTDTQYFGPGTRLTVL.

V is TRBV9 and J is TRBJ2-3; the match to TRBD2 covers 12 bases. Germline V gene sequence: CDR1 SGDLS, CDR2 YYNGEE. The CDR3 has 14 residues. V shed 1 base and J 6 bases; nucleotides not matched to a gene: 0. CDR3: CASSVLAGGDTQYF. The CDR3 DNA reads as TGTGCCAGCAGCGTACTAGCGGGGGGGGATACGCAGTATTTT.

The chain uses TRBV2 and TRBJ1-3; TRBD1 matches at 8 bases. V lost 7 bases and J lost 0; bases outside the gene matches: 5. The CDR3 has 15 residues. Germline lookup yields CDR1 SNHLY and CDR2 FYNNEI. CDR3 DNA sequence: TGTGCCAGCAACCAAGACAGGGGCTCTGGAAACACCATATATTTT. The encoded protein is CASNQDRGSGNTIYF.

The V gene is TRBV11-1, the J gene TRBJ2-7, with D maybe TRBD1 (6 bases). Deletions cut 5 bases from V and 4 bases from J, with 15 bases between. The length of the CDR3 is 14 residues. Germline V gene sequence: CDR1 SGHAT, CDR2 FQDESV (reference sequence). The CDR3: CASSSRGNNYEQYF. In nucleotides, the CDR3 is TGTGCCAGCAGCAGCAGGGGAAACAATTACGAGCAGTACTTC.

The chain joins TRBV4-1 to TRBJ2-7, with D possibly matching TRBD2 (7 bases). The CDR3 length is 17 residues. Trimming removed 0 bases from V and 2 bases from J, with 17 bases in between. Germline V lookup: CDR1 MGHRA, CDR2 YSYEKL. CDR3 sequence (DNA): TGCGCCAGCAGCCAAGATAAGGGGGGGGGCGCCCCCTACGAGCAGTACTTC. Translating it yields CASSQDKGGGAPYEQYF.

The rearrangement links TRBV5-1 to TRBJ2-2, with 8 bases fitting TRBD1. CDR1 is SGHRS, CDR2 YFSETQ, per germline. The ends lost 4 bases at V and 3 bases at J; junction bases unmatched: 8. The CDR3 consists of 16 residues. CDR3 loop: CASSRQGQEDTGELFF. DNA for the CDR3: TGCGCCAGCAGCCGGCAGGGACAGGAGGACACCGGGGAGCTGTTTTTT.

The chain joins TRBV5-1 to TRBJ2-2; 10 bases agree with TRBD2. From germline, CDR1 is SGHRS and CDR2 YFSETQ. The V and J ends lost 0 bases and 7 bases, in that order; junction bases with no gene match: 9. The CDR3 runs to 17 residues. The CDR3 reads CASSLAERGGRGGELFF. DNA for the CDR3: TGCGCCAGCAGCTTGGCGGAGCGGGGGGGCCGAGGCGGGGAGCTGTTTTTT.

This rearrangement joins TRBV2 to TRBJ1-5; D is perhaps TRBD1 (5 bases). CDR1 is SNHLY and CDR2 is FYNNEI in the germline V gene. V lost 5 bases and J lost 3, with 11 bases in between. The CDR3 runs to 14 residues. The CDR3 loop reads CASSPTDVNQPQHF. In nucleotides, the CDR3 is TGTGCCAGCAGTCCGACAGACGTCAATCAGCCCCAGCATTTT. The complete variable domain, with remaining parts taken from reference TRBV2 and TRBJ1-5, reads EPEVTQTPSHQVTQMGQEVILRCVPISNHLYFYWYRQILGQKVEFLVSFYNNEISEKSEIFDDQFSVERPDGSNFTLKIRSTKLEDSAMYFCASSPTDVNQPQHFGDGTRLSIL.

The rearrangement uses TRBV29-1 and TRBJ2-7; possibly TRBD1 for D (6 bases). The CDR3 spans 12 residues. V lost 4 bases, J lost 7 bases, and 14 bases lay in between. Germline CDR1 and CDR2: SQVTM and ANQGSEA. The CDR3 coding sequence is TGCAGCGTTGTTCGGACAGTTGGGGAGCAGTACTTC. Amino acids: CSVVRTVGEQYF.

The J gene is TRBJ2-5, the V gene TRBV5-1; D possibly corresponds to TRBD2 (7 bases). Trimming cost V 1 base and J 2 bases, with 12 bases left between them. The V gene's germline CDR1 is SGHRS and CDR2 YFSETQ. The CDR3 loop spans 15 amino acids. The CDR3 loop is CASSLTGTKQETQYF. In DNA, the CDR3 is TGCGCCAGCAGCTTGACAGGGACTAAGCAAGAGACCCAGTACTTC.

The chain couples TRBV30 to TRBJ2-3; D ambiguous. The CDR3 totals 15 residues. V was pared by 0 bases and J by 0 bases, with 10 bases between. CDR1 is GTSNPN, CDR2 SVGIG, per germline (reference sequence). The CDR3 DNA reads TGTGCCTGGAGTGTACCCCGCGCTAGCACAGATACGCAGTATTTT. The encoded protein is CAWSVPRASTDTQYF.

This rearrangement joins TRBV5-1 to TRBJ2-2, with D unclear. Germline CDR1 SGHRS, CDR2 YFSETQ. Trimming removed 2 bases from V and 7 bases from J, with 15 bases in between. The CDR3 loop spans 15 amino acids. This CDR3 reads CASSLFGLAGGELFF. Here the CDR3 DNA reads TGCGCCAGCAGCTTATTTGGGCTTGCCGGCGGGGAGCTGTTTTTT.

For the CDR3, the DNA is TGCGCCAGCAGCTTTCGGGCACCAGGGGAAAAACTGTTTTTT. This codes for CASSFRAPGEKLFF. V and J are TRBV5-1 and TRBJ1-4, with TRBD1 as a possible D gene (5 bases). Germline-derived CDR1 and CDR2 are SGHRS and YFSETQ. V dropped 2 bases and J dropped 8 bases, with 13 bases sitting between them. This CDR3 has 14 amino acids.

This sequence joins TRBV18 and TRBJ2-5; 8 bases match TRBD1. Germline V gives CDR1 KGHSH, CDR2 LQKENI. The CDR3 runs to 14 residues. J lost 4 bases, V lost 3 bases, and 4 bases had no gene match. In DNA form, the CDR3 reads TGTGCCAGCTCACCGTTGGACAGGGCAGAGACCCAGTACTTC. Its translation: CASSPLDRAETQYF.

This chain uses TRBV29-1 with TRBJ2-7, with D uncertain. The length of the CDR3 is 12 residues. Germline V gene data show CDR1 as SQVTM and CDR2 as ANQGSEA. The V end lost 4 bases, the J end lost 0 bases, and 7 bases lay between the germline ends. In DNA form, the CDR3 reads TGCAGCGTTGTTAGCAGCTCCTACGAGCAGTACTTC. Encoded protein: CSVVSSSYEQYF.